This TCR beta chain comes out of a study of CD8+ T cells in alopecia areata. Points from the study as a whole: Scalp specimens additionally yield sequences from normal skin's resident alphabeta T cells. In patients, TCRs were shared less clearly than in mice, and HLA may possibly be involved. Clonality exceeded that of normal scalp in lesional scalp, most notably in alopecia totalis/universalis.

Germline V lookup: CDR1 SEHNR, CDR2 FQNEAQ (reference sequence). Trimming shortened V by 3 bases and J by 3 bases, and 5 bases separated the two germline ends. This CDR3 spans 12 amino acids. About this clone: The antigen is undetermined.

cDNA prepared by RNA extraction and subsequent reverse transcription served as the template for sequencing. Profiled with immunoSEQ multiplex PCR; TCRdb holds only in-frame clones, not every one. The sample lists 110,000 or so clones, roughly 68% occurring once. The authors sorted CD4+ and CD8+ T cells from PBMCs. This clonotype was sampled from a human donor in good health. Specimen: CD4+ T cells sorted from blood. The chain has TRBV7-9 and TRBJ1-1; D ambiguous. CDR3 amino acids: CASSLVDTEAFF. In nucleotides, the CDR3 is TGTGCCAGCAGCTTGGTCGACACTGAAGCTTTCTTT. The whole variable domain, remainder taken from reference TRBV7-9 and TRBJ1-1, is DTGVSQNPRHKITKRGQNVTFRCDPISEHNRLYWYRQTLGQGPEFLTYFQNEAQLEKSRLLSDRFSAERPKGSFSTLEIQRTEQGDSAMYLCASSLVDTEAFFGQGTRLTVV.